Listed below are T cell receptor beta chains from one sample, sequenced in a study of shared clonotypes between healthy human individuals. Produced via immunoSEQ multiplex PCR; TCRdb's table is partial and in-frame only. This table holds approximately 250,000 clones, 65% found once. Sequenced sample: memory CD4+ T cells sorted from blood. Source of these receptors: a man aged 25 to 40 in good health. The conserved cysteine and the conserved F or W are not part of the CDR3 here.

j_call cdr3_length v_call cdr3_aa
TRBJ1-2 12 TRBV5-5 ASSFAGAHYGYT
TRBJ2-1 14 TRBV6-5 ASSYLGQGTVNEQF
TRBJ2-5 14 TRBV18 ASSPPTGWIQETQY
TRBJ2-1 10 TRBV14 ASSQQGYEQF
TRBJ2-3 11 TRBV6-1 ASIQRLTDTQY
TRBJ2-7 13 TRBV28 ASSPGIAGVYEQY
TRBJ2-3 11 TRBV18 ASSNAITDTQY
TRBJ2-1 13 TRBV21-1 ASEGGLSRYNEQF
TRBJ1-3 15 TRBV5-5 ASSWSGTEYSGNTIY
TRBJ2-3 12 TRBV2 ASSPNPGMDTQY
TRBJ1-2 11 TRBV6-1 ASGPLGLYGYT
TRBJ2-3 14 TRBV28 ASSQTSGRAPDTQY
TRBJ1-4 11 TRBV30 AWSPGTTEKLF
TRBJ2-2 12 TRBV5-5 ASSLGPWAGELF
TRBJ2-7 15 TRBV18 ASSAGTRTSGKHEQY
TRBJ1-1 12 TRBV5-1 ASSQPGPNTEAF
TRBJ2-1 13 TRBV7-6 ASSLGTGWMDEQF
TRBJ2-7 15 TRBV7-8 ATSLRRGGGSSYEQY
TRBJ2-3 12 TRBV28 ASRLAGETDTQY
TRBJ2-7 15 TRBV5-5 ASSLGGGQPLSYEQY
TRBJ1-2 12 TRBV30 AWGPQWGSYGYT
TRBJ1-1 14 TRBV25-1 ASSDPMAKANTEAF
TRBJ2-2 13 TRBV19 ASSMLAGAGGELF
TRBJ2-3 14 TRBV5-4 ASSLGTSGSSHTQY
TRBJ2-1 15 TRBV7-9 ASSLRSGREGYNEQF
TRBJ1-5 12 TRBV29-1 SVGSAAGGQPQH
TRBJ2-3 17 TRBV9 ASSPGGLAGGPVKDTQY
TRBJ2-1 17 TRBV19 ASSLHQVDRGPSRNEQF
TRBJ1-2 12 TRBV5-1 ASSLPGGVDGYT
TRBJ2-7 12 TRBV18 ASSPGQEPYEQY
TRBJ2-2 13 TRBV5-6 ASSPLGRGTGELF
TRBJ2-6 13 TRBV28 ASSQGGEGANVLT
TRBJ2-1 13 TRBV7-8 ASSLSGTGFMGQF
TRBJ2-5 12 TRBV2 ASSDRQGRQTQY
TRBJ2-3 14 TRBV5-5 ASSPRGVTSTDTQY
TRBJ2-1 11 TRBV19 ASSPNLYNEQF
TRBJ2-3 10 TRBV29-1 SVEGQVDTQY
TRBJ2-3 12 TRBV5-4 ASSLARDGDTQY
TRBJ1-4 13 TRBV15 ATSRGPEVEEKLF
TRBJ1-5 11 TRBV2 ASSDNVGQPQH
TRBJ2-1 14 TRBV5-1 ASSRDRERHYNEQF
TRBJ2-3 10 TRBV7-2 ASSFSVDTQY
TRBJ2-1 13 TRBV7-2 ASSLQGARNNEQF
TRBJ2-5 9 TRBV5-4 ASSLRETQY
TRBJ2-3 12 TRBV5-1 ASSPGQLTDTQY